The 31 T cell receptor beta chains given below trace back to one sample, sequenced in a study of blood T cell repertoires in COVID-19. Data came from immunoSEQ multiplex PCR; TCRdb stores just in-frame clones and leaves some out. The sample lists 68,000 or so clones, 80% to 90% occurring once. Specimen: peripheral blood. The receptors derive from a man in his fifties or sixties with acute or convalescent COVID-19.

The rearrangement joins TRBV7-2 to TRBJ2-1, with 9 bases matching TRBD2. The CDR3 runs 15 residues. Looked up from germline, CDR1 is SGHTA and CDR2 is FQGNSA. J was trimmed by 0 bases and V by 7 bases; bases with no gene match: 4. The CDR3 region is CASKTSGSSYNEQFF. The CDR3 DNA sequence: TGTGCCAGCAAGACTAGCGGAAGCTCCTACAATGAGCAGTTCTTC.

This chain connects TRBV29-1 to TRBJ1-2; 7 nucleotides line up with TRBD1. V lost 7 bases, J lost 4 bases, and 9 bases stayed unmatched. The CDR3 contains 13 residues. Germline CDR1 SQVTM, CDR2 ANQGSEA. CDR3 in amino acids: CSAEDRSLYGYTF. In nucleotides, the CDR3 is TGCAGCGCAGAGGACAGGAGTCTCTATGGCTACACCTTC.

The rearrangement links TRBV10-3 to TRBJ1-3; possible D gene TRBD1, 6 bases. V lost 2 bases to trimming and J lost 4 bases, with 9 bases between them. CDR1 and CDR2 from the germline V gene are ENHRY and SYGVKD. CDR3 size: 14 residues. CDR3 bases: TGTGCCATCAGTGAGCGAGACAGGGGAAACACCATATATTTT. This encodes CAISERDRGNTIYF.

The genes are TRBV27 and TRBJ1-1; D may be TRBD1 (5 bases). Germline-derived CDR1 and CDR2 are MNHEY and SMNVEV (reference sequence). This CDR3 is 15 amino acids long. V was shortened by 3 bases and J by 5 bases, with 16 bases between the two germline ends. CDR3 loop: CASSFFRVGATEAFF. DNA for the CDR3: TGTGCCAGCAGTTTTTTCAGGGTTGGGGCGACTGAAGCTTTCTTT.

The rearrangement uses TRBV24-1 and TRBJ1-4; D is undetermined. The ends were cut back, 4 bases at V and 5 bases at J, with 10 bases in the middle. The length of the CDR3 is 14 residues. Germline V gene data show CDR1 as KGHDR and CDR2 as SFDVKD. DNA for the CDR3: TGTGCCACCAGTGACAGCGCCGTGAATGAAAAACTGTTTTTT. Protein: CATSDSAVNEKLFF.

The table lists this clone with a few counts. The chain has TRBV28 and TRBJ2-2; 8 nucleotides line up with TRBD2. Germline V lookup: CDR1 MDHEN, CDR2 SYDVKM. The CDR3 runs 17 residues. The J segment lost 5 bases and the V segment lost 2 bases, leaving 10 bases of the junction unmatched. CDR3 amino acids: CASSLNRASGRTGELFF. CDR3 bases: TGTGCCAGCAGTTTAAATCGAGCTAGCGGGCGTACCGGGGAGCTGTTTTTT.

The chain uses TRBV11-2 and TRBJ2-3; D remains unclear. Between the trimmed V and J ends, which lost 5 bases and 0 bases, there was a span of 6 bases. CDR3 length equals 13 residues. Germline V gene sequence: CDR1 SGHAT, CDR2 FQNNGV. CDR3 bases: TGTGCCAGCAGCCGTACTAGCACAGATACGCAGTATTTT. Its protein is CASSRTSTDTQYF. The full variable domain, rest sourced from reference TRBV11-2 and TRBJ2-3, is EAGVAQSPRYKIIEKRQSVAFWCNPISGHATLYWYQQILGQGPKLLIQFQNNGVVDDSQLPKDRFSAERLKGVDSTLKIQPAKLEDSAVYLCASSRTSTDTQYFGPGTRLTVL.

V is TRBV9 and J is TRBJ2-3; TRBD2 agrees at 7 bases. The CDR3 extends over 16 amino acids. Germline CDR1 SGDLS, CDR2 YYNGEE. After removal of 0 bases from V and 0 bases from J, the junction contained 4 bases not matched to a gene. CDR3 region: CASSVGGSGSTDTQYF. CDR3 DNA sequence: TGTGCCAGCAGCGTAGGGGGTAGCGGGAGCACAGATACGCAGTATTTT.

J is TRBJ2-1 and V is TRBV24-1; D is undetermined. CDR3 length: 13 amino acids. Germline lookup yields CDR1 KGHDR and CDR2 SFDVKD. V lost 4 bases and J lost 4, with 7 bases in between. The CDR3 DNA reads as TGTGCCACCAGTGAGGGCCTTTACAATGAGCAGTTCTTC. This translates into CATSEGLYNEQFF.

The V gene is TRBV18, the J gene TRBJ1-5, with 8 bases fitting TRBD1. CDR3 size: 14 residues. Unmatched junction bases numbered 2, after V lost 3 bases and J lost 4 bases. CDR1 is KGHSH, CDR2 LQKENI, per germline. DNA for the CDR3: TGTGCCAGCTCACCGTGGACAGGGAATCAGCCCCAGCATTTT. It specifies CASSPWTGNQPQHF.

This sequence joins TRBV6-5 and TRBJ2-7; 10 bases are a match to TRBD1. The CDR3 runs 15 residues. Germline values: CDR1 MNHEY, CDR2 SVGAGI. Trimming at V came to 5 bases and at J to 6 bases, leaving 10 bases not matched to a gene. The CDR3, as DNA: TGTGCCAGCAGTAGACCGGGACAGGGGAGGTCCGAGCAGTACTTC. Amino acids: CASSRPGQGRSEQYF.

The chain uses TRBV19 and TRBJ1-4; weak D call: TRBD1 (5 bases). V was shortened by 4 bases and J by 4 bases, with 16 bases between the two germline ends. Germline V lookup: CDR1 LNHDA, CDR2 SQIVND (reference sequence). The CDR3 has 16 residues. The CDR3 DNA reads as TGTGCCAGTAGTAACCTCGGACAATTACTTAATGAAAAACTGTTTTTT. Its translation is CASSNLGQLLNEKLFF.

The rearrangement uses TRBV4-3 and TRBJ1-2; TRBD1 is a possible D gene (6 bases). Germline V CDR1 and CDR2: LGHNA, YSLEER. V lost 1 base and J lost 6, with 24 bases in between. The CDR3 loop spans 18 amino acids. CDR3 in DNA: TGCGCCAGCAGCCAAGTCCGGGGGAGACCAGGGGAGGGTGATGGCTACACCTTC. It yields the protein CASSQVRGRPGEGDGYTF.

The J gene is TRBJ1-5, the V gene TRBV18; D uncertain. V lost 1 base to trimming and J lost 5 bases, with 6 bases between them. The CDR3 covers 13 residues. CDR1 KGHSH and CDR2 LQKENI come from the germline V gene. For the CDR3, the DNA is TGTGCCAGCTCACCACATCCAGATCAGCCCCAGCATTTT. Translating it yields CASSPHPDQPQHF.

CDR3 in DNA: TGTGCCAGCAGGACCGGGACAGATAACAATGAGCAGTTCTTC. Its translation: CASRTGTDNNEQFF. This sequence joins TRBV27 and TRBJ2-1; 7 bases agree with TRBD1. The CDR3 extends over 14 amino acids. Germline CDR1 and CDR2: MNHEY and SMNVEV (reference sequence). Unmatched junction bases numbered 7, after V lost 6 bases and J lost 5 bases.

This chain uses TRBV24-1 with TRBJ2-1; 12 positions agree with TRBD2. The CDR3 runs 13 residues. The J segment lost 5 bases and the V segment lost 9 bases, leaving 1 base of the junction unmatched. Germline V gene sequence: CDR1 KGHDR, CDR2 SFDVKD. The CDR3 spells CATGLAGNNEQFF. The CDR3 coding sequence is TGTGCCACCGGACTAGCGGGAAACAATGAGCAGTTCTTC.

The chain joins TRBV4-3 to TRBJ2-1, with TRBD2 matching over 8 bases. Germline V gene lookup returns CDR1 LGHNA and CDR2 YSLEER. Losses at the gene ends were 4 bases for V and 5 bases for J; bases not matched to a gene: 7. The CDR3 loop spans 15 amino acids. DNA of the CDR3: TGCGCCAGCAGCCGGACTGGACTAGCCGACAATGAGCAGTTCTTC. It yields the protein CASSRTGLADNEQFF.

Here the CDR3 reads CSVRDSGYGYTF. CDR3 DNA: TGCAGCGTCAGGGACTCAGGCTATGGCTACACCTTC. The rearrangement links TRBV29-1 to TRBJ1-2, with TRBD1 as a possible D gene (5 bases). This CDR3 is built from 12 residues. Germline V CDR1 and CDR2: SQVTM, ANQGSEA. V lost 6 bases and J 4 bases, leaving 12 bases between the germline ends. Full variable domain (rest looked up from reference TRBV29-1 and TRBJ1-2): SAVISQKPSRDICQRGTSLTIQCQVDSQVTMMFWYRQQPGQSLTLIATANQGSEATYESGFVIDKFPISRPNLTFSTLTVSNMSPEDSSIYLCSVRDSGYGYTFGSGTRLTVV.

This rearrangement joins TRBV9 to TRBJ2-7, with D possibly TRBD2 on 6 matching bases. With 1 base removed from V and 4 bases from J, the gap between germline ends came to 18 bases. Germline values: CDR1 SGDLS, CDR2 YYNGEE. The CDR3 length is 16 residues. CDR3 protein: CASSVIAEIPLYEQYV. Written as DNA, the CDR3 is TGTGCCAGCAGCGTAATAGCGGAAATCCCGCTATACGAGCAGTACGTC.

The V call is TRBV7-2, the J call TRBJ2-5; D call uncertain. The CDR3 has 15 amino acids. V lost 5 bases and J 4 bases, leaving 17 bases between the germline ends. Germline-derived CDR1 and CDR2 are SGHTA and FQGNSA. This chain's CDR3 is CASSPTRDMVETQYF. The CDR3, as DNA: TGTGCCAGCAGCCCCACCCGTGACATGGTAGAGACCCAGTACTTC.

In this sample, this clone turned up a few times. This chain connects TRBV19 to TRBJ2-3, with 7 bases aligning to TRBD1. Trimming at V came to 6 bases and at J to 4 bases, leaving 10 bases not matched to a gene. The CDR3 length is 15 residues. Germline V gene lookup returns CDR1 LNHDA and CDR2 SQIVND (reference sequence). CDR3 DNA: TGTGCCAGTAGCTACCGACAGGGAAAGGCAGATACGCAGTATTTT. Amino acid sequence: CASSYRQGKADTQYF.

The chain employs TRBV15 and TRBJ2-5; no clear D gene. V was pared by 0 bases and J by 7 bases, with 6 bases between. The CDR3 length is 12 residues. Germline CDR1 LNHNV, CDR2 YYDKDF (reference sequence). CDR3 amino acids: CATSRERLTQYF. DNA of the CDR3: TGTGCCACCAGCAGAGAGAGGCTGACCCAGTACTTC.

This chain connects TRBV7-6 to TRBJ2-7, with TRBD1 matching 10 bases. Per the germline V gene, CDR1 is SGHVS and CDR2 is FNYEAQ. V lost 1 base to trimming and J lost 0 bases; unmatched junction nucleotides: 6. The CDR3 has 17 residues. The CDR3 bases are TGTGCCAGCAGCTTAGGACAGGGGGCGAATCCCTCCTACGAGCAGTACTTC. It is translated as CASSLGQGANPSYEQYF. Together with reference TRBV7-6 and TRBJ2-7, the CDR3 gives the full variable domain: GAGVSQSPRYKVTKRGQDVALRCDPISGHVSLYWYRQALGQGPEFLTYFNYEAQQDKSGLPNDRFSAERPEGSISTLTIQRTEQRDSAMYRCASSLGQGANPSYEQYFGPGTRLTVT.

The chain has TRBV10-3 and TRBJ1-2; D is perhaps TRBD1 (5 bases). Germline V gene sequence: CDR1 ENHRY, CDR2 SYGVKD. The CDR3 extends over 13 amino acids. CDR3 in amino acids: CAIGGGRGYGYTF. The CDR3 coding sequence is TGTGCAATCGGGGGGGGTCGCGGCTATGGCTACACCTTC.

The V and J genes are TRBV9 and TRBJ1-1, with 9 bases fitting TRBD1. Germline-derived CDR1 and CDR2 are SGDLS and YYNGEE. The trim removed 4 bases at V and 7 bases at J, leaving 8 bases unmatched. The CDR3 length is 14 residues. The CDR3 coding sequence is TGTGCCAGCAGCAAACAGGGGGCGTCTATTGAAGCTTTCTTT. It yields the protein CASSKQGASIEAFF.

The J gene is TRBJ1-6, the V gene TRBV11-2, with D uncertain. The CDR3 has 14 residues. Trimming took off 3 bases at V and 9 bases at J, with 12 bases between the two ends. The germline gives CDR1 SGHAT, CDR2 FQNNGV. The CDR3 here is CASSFGRRTSPLHF. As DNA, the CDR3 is TGTGCCAGCAGCTTTGGTAGGAGGACTTCACCCCTCCACTTT.

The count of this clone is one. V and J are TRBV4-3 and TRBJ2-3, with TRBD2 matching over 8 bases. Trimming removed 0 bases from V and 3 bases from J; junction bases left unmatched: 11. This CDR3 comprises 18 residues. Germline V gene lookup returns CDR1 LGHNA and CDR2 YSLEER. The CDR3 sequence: CASSQDIDSGGGTDTQYF. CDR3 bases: TGCGCCAGCAGCCAAGATATCGACTCCGGGGGGGGGACAGATACGCAGTATTTT.

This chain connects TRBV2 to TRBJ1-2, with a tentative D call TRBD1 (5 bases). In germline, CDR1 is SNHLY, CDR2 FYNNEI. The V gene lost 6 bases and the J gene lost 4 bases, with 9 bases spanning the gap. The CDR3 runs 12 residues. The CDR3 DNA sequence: TGTGCCAGCAGATCCAGGGCCTATGGCTACACCTTC. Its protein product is CASRSRAYGYTF.

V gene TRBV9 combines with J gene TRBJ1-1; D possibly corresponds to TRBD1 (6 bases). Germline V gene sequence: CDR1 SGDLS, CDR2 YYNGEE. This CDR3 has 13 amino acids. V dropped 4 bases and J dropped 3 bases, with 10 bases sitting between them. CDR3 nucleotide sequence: TGTGCCAGCAGCTTGAAGGGGGACACTGAAGCTTTCTTT. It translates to CASSLKGDTEAFF.

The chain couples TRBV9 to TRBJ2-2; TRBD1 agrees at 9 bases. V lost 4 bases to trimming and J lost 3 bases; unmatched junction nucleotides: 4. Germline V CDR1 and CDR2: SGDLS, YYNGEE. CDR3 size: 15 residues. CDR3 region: CASSPRQGDTGELFF. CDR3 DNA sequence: TGTGCCAGCAGCCCCCGACAGGGGGACACCGGGGAGCTGTTTTTT.

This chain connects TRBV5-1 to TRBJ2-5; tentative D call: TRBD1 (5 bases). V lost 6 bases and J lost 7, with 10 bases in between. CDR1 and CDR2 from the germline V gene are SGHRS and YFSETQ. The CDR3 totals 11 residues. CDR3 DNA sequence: TGCGCCAGCAAGCAGGGTGGGACCCAGTACTTC. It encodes CASKQGGTQYF.